The 14 T cell receptor beta chains presented below share a single source sample, sequenced in a study of T-cell reconstitution after alpha-beta-depleted transplantation in children. A library of TCRbeta sequences, prepared with unique molecular identifiers, was generated. TCRdb reprocessed the PCR reads via MiXCR and lists one record per CDR3 protein. The sample contains fewer than 700,000 distinct CDR3 sequences, approximately 13% of which appear only once. The specimen comprised PBMCs, mostly from graft donor cells, sampled 360 days after TCRalphabeta/CD19-depleted stem cell transplant. The receptors derive from a male patient between 10 and 17 years old who had a stem cell transplant for acute myeloid leukemia, so the T cells may come from the graft donor.

The CDR3: CSVEDWRGTIYF. The DNA for the CDR3 is TGCAGCGTTGAAGATTGGCGTGGCACCATATATTTT. This sequence joins TRBV29-1 and TRBJ1-3; D is unclear. The CDR3 spans 12 residues. V lost 0 bases to trimming and J lost 9 bases, with 9 bases between them. Per germline, CDR1 SQVTM and CDR2 ANQGSEA.

The table lists this clonotype with a few counts. This is likely a read error, given that the CDR3 carries no conserved phenylalanine or tryptophan at its end. The DNA is left out, because the CDR3 cannot be placed on it with certainty; the CDR3 is given as TCRdb lists it. The chain has TRBV5-5 and TRBJ2-3; the D call in the table, TRBD2, was not verified against the DNA. The length of the CDR3 is 13 amino acids, counting both ends. From germline, CDR1 is SGHKS and CDR2 YYEKEE (reference sequence). The CDR3 reads CASSLESLASGYL.

The chain couples TRBV20-1 to TRBJ1-5, with D hard to call. V lost 4 bases and J 2 bases, leaving 12 bases between the germline ends. Per the germline V gene, CDR1 is DFQATT and CDR2 is SNEGSKA (reference sequence). The CDR3 sequence is 14 residues long. The CDR3 is CSATSLQGNQPQHF. As DNA, the CDR3 is TGCAGTGCTACCTCCCTCCAGGGCAATCAGCCCCAGCATTTT.

This clonotype was picked up many times. The V gene is TRBV9, the J gene TRBJ2-3, with a weak D call TRBD2 (6 bases). The germline V gene encodes CDR1 SGDLS and CDR2 YYNGEE. This CDR3 is built from 15 residues. Trimming took off 2 bases at V and 9 bases at J, with 19 bases between the two ends. The CDR3 reads CASSVMAGPSATQYF. Written as DNA, the CDR3 is TGTGCCAGCAGCGTCATGGCGGGACCAAGTGCGACGCAGTATTTT.

V usage is TRBV20-1 and J usage is TRBJ2-3; D gene unclear. Germline V lookup: CDR1 DFQATT, CDR2 SNEGSKA (reference sequence). With 2 bases removed from V and 2 bases from J, the gap between germline ends came to 17 bases. The CDR3 loop spans 16 amino acids. The CDR3 region has the DNA TGCAGTGCTAGACTCCTTCCGTGGGGTTTCACAGATACGCAGTATTTT. Residues: CSARLLPWGFTDTQYF.

This clonotype was seen at least ten times. V and J are TRBV12-3 or TRBV12-4 and TRBJ2-1; TRBD2 aligns across 8 bases. Germline trimming cut 3 bases from V and 2 bases from J; bases unmatched to any gene: 3. The CDR3 length is 15 residues. DNA for the CDR3: TGTGCCAGCAGTTTCACTAGCGGACCCTACAATGAGCAGTTCTTC. Encoded protein: CASSFTSGPYNEQFF.

The chain carries TRBV2 and TRBJ2-1; D remains ambiguous. Per the germline V gene, CDR1 is SNHLY and CDR2 is FYNNEI. The CDR3 length is 10 residues. With 6 bases removed from V and 14 bases from J, the gap between germline ends came to 11 bases. CDR3 amino acids: CASRPQTEFF. CDR3 in DNA: TGTGCCAGCAGGCCGCAAACGGAGTTCTTC.

The chain uses TRBV11-1 and TRBJ2-1; possible D gene TRBD1, 6 bases. The CDR3 spans 16 residues. The germline V gene has CDR1 SGHAT and CDR2 FQDESV (reference sequence). Trimming took off 4 bases at V and 12 bases at J, with 25 bases between the two ends. The CDR3: CASSSGTLAVGTGQFF. The CDR3, as DNA: TGTGCCAGCAGCTCCGGGACATTGGCAGTCGGCACTGGGCAGTTCTTC.

This clonotype was seen a handful of times. The rearrangement joins TRBV20-1 to TRBJ2-5; tentative D call: TRBD1 (6 bases). The CDR3 loop spans 13 amino acids. V dropped 8 bases and J dropped 5 bases, with 18 bases sitting between them. CDR1 and CDR2 (germline): DFQATT, SNEGSKA (reference sequence). The CDR3 is CSQISRGGETQYF. CDR3 sequence (DNA): TGCAGTCAAATTTCCAGGGGTGGGGAGACCCAGTACTTC.

In this sample, this clonotype turned up a few times. This chain links TRBV20-1 with TRBJ2-5; D is unresolved. Between the trimmed V and J ends, which lost 1 base and 9 bases, there was a span of 9 bases. Looked up from germline, CDR1 is DFQATT and CDR2 is SNEGSKA (reference sequence). This CDR3 contains 11 residues. In DNA form, the CDR3 reads TGCAGTGCTAGAGCGGGTGGGGCCCAGTACTTC. Its translation: CSARAGGAQYF.

This clonotype counts as medium-sized. The chain couples TRBV27 to TRBJ2-5; the D call may be TRBD1 or TRBD2 (6 bases each). Trimming took off 8 bases at V and 2 bases at J, with 21 bases between the two ends. CDR1 and CDR2 (germline): MNHEY, SMNVEV (reference sequence). The CDR3 has 16 amino acids. The CDR3 DNA is TGTGCCAGCCGCTTGGAGGGACAAAATCTTCAAGAGACCCAGTACTTC. Translating it yields CASRLEGQNLQETQYF.

This clonotype was seen only a few times. V and J are TRBV29-1 and TRBJ1-2, with unresolved D. This CDR3 is built from 15 residues. CDR1 SQVTM and CDR2 ANQGSEA come from the germline V gene. The germline V and J ends were trimmed by 1 base and 4 bases, with 16 bases remaining between them. The CDR3 sequence: CSVEVGLGPFYGYTF. Written as DNA, the CDR3 is TGCAGCGTTGAAGTGGGGTTGGGTCCCTTCTATGGCTACACCTTC.

This clonotype has just a few counts. This chain connects TRBV7-3 to TRBJ2-1; no firm D call. Germline V CDR1 and CDR2: SGHTA, FQGTGA. V was trimmed by 1 base and J by 5 bases, leaving 12 bases between them. The length of the CDR3 is 15 residues. The CDR3: CASSLIPLGHNEQFF. The CDR3 DNA follows: TGTGCCAGCAGCTTAATCCCGTTGGGTCACAATGAGCAGTTCTTC.

This clonotype was recorded at least ten times. V gene TRBV12-3 or TRBV12-4 combines with J gene TRBJ2-1; D remains ambiguous. CDR3 length equals 15 residues. Trimming cost V 6 bases and J 7 bases, with 19 bases left between them. The CDR3, as DNA: TGTGCCAGCAGACTAACTACCAACGCCAGAAATGAGCAGTTCTTC. As protein: CASRLTTNARNEQFF.